This TCR beta chain was retrieved from a study of blood T cell repertoires in COVID-19. Whole-study context: T cells, B-cell-depleted T cells, or PBMCs supplied cDNA or gDNA.

The CDR3 is made up of 11 amino acids. Germline CDR1 is DFQATT and CDR2 is SNEGSKA (reference sequence). Profiled with immunoSEQ multiplex PCR; TCRdb holds only in-frame clones, not every one. The data hold roughly 50,000 clones, with around three quarters observed a single time. The rearrangement uses TRBV20-1 and TRBJ2-1; 10 bases align to TRBD2. The source material was peripheral blood. The clonotype was recovered from a man aged 55 to 70 with acute or convalescent COVID-19. The CDR3 DNA reads TGCGTAACGACTAGCGGGTCTGAGCAGTTCTTC. Translated, it gives CVTTSGSEQFF.